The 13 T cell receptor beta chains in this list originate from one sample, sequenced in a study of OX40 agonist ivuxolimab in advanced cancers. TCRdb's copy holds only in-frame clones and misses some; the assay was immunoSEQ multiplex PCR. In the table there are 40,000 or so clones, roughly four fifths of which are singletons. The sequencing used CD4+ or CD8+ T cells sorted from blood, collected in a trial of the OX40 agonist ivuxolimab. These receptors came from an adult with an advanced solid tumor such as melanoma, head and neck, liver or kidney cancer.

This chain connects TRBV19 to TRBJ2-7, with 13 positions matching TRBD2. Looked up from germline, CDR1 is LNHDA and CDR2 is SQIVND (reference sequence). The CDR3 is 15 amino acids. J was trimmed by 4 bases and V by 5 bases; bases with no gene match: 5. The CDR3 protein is CASSEGLAGAYEQYF. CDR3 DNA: TGTGCCAGTAGTGAAGGACTAGCGGGAGCTTACGAGCAGTACTTC.

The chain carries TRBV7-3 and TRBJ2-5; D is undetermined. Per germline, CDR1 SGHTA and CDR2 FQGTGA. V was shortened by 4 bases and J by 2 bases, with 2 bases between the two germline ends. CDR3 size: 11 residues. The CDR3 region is CASSSQETQYF. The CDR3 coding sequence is TGTGCCAGCAGCTCTCAAGAGACCCAGTACTTC. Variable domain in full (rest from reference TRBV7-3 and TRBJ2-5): GAGVSQTPSNKVTEKGKYVELRCDPISGHTALYWYRQSLGQGPEFLIYFQGTGAADDSGLPNDRFFAVRPEGSVSTLKIQRTERGDSAVYLCASSSQETQYFGPGTRLLVL.

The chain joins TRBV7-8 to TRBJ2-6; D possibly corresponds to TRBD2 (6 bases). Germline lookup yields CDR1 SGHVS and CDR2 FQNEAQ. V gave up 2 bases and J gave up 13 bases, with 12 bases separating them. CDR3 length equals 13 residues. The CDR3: CASSLWRDGVLTF. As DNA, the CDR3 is TGTGCCAGCAGCTTATGGCGGGATGGGGTCCTGACTTTC.

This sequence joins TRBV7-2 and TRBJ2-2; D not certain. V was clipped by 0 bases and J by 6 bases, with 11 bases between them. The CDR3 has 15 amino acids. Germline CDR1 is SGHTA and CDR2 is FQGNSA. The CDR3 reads CASSLAATYSGELFF. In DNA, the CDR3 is TGTGCCAGCAGCTTAGCGGCGACCTATTCCGGGGAGCTGTTTTTT.

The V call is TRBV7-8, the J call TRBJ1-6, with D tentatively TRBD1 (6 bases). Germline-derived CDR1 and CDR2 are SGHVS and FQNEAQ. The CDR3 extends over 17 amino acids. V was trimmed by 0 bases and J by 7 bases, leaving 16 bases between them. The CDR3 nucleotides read TGTGCCAGCAGCTTAGCCCCGGGGCCGAGGGGGAATTCACCCCTCCACTTT. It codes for CASSLAPGPRGNSPLHF.

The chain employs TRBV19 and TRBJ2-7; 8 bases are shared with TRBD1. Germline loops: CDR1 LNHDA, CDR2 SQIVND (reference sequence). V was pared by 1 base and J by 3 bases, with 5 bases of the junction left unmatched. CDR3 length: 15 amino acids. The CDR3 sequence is CASSIVGQGGYEQYF. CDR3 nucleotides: TGTGCCAGTAGTATAGTTGGACAGGGTGGCTACGAGCAGTACTTC.

CDR3 DNA sequence: TGTGCCAGCAGCGTAGATTTCCGGGGCGGGAGTCCCTACAATGAGCAGTTCTTC. Translating it yields CASSVDFRGGSPYNEQFF. The rearrangement links TRBV9 to TRBJ2-1; 7 bases match TRBD2. Germline V lookup: CDR1 SGDLS, CDR2 YYNGEE. V lost 0 bases, J lost 2 bases, and 11 bases stayed unmatched. The CDR3 spans 18 residues.

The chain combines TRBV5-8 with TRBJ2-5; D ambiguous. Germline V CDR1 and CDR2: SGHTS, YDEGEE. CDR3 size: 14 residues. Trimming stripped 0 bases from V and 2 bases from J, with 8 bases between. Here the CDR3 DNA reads TGTGCCAGCAGCTTGGAGGTGGGGCAAGAGACCCAGTACTTC. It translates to CASSLEVGQETQYF.

The CDR3 is CASSPDGEGYEQYF. CDR3 coding DNA: TGCGCCAGCAGCCCGGACGGCGAAGGTTACGAGCAGTACTTC. The chain joins TRBV5-1 to TRBJ2-7; D not resolved. V lost 4 bases and J lost 4, with 15 bases in between. The CDR3 contains 14 residues. In germline, CDR1 is SGHRS, CDR2 YFSETQ.

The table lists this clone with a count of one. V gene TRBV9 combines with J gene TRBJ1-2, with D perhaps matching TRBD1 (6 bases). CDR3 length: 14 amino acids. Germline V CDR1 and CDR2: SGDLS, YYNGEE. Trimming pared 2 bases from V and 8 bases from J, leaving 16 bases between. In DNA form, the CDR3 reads TGTGCCAGCAGCGTTCTTGGGGGGCAGGGAGGCTACACCTTC. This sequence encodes CASSVLGGQGGYTF.

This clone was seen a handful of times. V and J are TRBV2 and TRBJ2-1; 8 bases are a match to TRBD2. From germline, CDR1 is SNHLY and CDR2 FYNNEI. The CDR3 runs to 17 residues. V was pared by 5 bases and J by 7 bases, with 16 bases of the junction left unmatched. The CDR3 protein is CASSPLSGARLFNEQFF. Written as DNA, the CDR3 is TGTGCCAGCAGTCCCCTTAGCGGGGCCCGATTATTTAATGAGCAGTTCTTC.

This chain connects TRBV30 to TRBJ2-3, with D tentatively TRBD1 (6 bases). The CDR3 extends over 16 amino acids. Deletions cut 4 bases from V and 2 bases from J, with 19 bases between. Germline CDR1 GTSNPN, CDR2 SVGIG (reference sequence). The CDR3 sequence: CAWTINRVGDTDTQYF. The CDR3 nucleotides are TGTGCCTGGACTATCAACAGGGTGGGAGACACAGATACGCAGTATTTT.

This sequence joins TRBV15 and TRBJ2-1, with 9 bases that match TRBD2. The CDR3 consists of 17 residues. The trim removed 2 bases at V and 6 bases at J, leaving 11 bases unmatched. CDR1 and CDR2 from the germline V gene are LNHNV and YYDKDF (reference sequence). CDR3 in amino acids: CATSRSGTSSPGNEQFF. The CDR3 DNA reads TGTGCCACCAGCAGATCCGGGACTAGCTCCCCGGGCAATGAGCAGTTCTTC.